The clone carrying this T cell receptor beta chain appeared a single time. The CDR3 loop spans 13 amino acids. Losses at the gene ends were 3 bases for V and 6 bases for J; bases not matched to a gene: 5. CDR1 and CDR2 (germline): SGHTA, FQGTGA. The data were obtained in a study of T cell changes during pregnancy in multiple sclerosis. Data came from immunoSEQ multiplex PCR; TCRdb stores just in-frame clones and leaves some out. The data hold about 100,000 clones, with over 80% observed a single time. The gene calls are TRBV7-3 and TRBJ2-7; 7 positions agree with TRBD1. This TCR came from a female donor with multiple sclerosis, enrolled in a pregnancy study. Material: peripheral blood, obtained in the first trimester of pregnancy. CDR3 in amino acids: CASSFGQASEQYF. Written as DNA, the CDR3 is TGTGCCAGCAGCTTCGGACAGGCTAGCGAGCAGTACTTC. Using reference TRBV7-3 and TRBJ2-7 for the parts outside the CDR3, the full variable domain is GAGVSQTPSNKVTEKGKYVELRCDPISGHTALYWYRQSLGQGPEFLIYFQGTGAADDSGLPNDRFFAVRPEGSVSTLKIQRTERGDSAVYLCASSFGQASEQYFGPGTRLTVT.